These T cell receptor beta chains were read from a single sample in a study of blood T cell repertoires in COVID-19. This table comes from immunoSEQ multiplex PCR, and its TCRdb copy is limited to in-frame clones, with some not included. Seen here are over 60,000 clones, around 84% observed once, and the top ten hold 11%. Material: peripheral blood. The receptors shown here come from a man between 65 and 79 years old with active or convalescent COVID-19. Each CDR3 is given with its conserved first and last residue. A D gene is named only where the DNA matches it firmly. Expanded clones are given a class, and other clones once, few, many or no size at all.

D	size	V	J	DNA	CDR3
TRBD2	.	TRBV7-7	TRBJ2-5	TGTGCTAGCAGCCAACCGGGACTACTAACAGAGACCCAGTACTTC	CASSQPGLLTETQYF
.	.	TRBV6-5	TRBJ1-1	TGTGCCAGCAGACTGAACTCGGACACTGAAGCTTTCTTT	CASRLNSDTEAFF
.	.	TRBV5-5	TRBJ1-2	TGTGCCAGCAGCCTAGGGGGAAACTATGGCTACACCTTC	CASSLGGNYGYTF
.	.	TRBV7-2	TRBJ1-4	TGTGCCAGCAGCCCCACCTCAGGGTCTAATGAAAAACTGTTTTTT	CASSPTSGSNEKLFF
TRBD1	.	TRBV19	TRBJ1-2	TGTGCCAGTAGTATTGGGACAGGGAGGTTCGATGGCTACACCTTC	CASSIGTGRFDGYTF
TRBD1	.	TRBV6-1	TRBJ1-1	TGTGCCAGCATTGAACAGGGGGTTGCTGAAGCTTTCTTT	CASIEQGVAEAFF
.	.	TRBV6-4	TRBJ2-3	TGTGCCAGCAGTGTAGGCGGCGGGGATACGCAGTATTTT	CASSVGGGDTQYF
TRBD2	.	TRBV5-1	TRBJ2-1	TGCGCCAGCAGCTTTACTAGCGGGAGGCTATCCTACAATGAGCAGTTCTTC	CASSFTSGRLSYNEQFF
.	.	TRBV25-1	TRBJ2-1	TGTGCCAGCAGTGAATCAAGGCAAACCAGGGTCTACAATGAGCAGTTCTTC	CASSESRQTRVYNEQFF
TRBD2	.	TRBV4-2	TRBJ2-2	TGTGCCAGCAGCCAAGAGACTAGCGGGAGGACCGGGGAGCTGTTTTTT	CASSQETSGRTGELFF
.	few	TRBV13	TRBJ1-1	TGTGCCAGCAGCTCCAGCCCGGGTCGGGGGTCCACTGAAGCTTTCTTT	CASSSSPGRGSTEAFF
.	.	TRBV25-1	TRBJ2-4	TGTGCCAGCATGGCGGGGACCGCGGGCATTCAGTACTTC	CASMAGTAGIQYF
.	.	TRBV24-1	TRBJ2-7	TGTGCCACCAGTGTAGGCCCAGGACTTACCTACGAGCAGTACTTC	CATSVGPGLTYEQYF
TRBD2	.	TRBV5-1	TRBJ2-5	TGCGCCAGCAGCCGTAGCGGGGAGACCCAGTACTTC	CASSRSGETQYF
.	.	TRBV7-2	TRBJ2-2	TGTGCCAGCAGCCCCCAGACAGGAACCGGGGAGCTGTTTTTT	CASSPQTGTGELFF
.	.	TRBV6-6	TRBJ1-5	TGTGCCAGCAGTTATTCAGGGAATAGCAATCAGCCCCAGCATTTT	CASSYSGNSNQPQHF
.	.	TRBV14	TRBJ2-7	TGTGCCAGCAGCCAAAGACAGTCCTACTCCTACGAGCAGTACTTC	CASSQRQSYSYEQYF
.	.	TRBV21-1	TRBJ2-5	TGTGCCAGCAGCAAAGACTCGGGCAGTGGGGAGGACTTTAGTATCCAAGAGACCCAGTACTTC	CASSKDSGSGEDFSIQETQYF
TRBD1	.	TRBV6-6	TRBJ1-4	TGTGCCAGCAGTTACTTGCCCGGGACAGTGGATGAAAAACTGTTTTTT	CASSYLPGTVDEKLFF
TRBD1	.	TRBV7-9	TRBJ1-6	TGTGCCAGCAGCATGGGACAGGGTGGTTCACCCCTCCACTTT	CASSMGQGGSPLHF
TRBD2	.	TRBV28	TRBJ2-7	TGTGCCAGCACCCGTCCGGGAGGGTACGAGCAGTACTTC	CASTRPGGYEQYF
.	.	TRBV2	TRBJ2-1	TGTGCCAGCATACAGGGATCCTACAATGAGCAGTTCTTC	CASIQGSYNEQFF
TRBD1	.	TRBV7-2	TRBJ1-1	TGTGCCAGCAGCTTCCGAACAGGGGGGAACACTGAAGCTTTCTTT	CASSFRTGGNTEAFF
.	.	TRBV11-3	TRBJ1-1	TGTGCCAGCAGCAGCTCAGGGTTTAGCACTGAAGCTTTCTTT	CASSSSGFSTEAFF
.	.	TRBV19	TRBJ2-2	TGTGCCAGTAGTCCGAAATGGGGGGTCGACACCGGGGAGCTGTTTTTT	CASSPKWGVDTGELFF
TRBD2	.	TRBV28	TRBJ2-5	TGTGCCAGCAGCCATAGCGGGAGAGAAGAGACCCAGTACTTC	CASSHSGREETQYF
TRBD1	.	TRBV18	TRBJ2-7	TGTGCCAGCTCACCCACGGACAGGGCGTCCGAGCAGTACTTC	CASSPTDRASEQYF
.	once	TRBV7-2	TRBJ1-1	TGTGCCAGCAGCTTATCTCAATGGGCAGGGGAATTGAACACTGAAGCTTTCTTT	CASSLSQWAGELNTEAFF
.	.	TRBV3-1/TRBV3-2	TRBJ2-3	TGTGCCAGCAGCCAAGAGTACATCAATACGCAGTATTTT	CASSQEYINTQYF
.	.	TRBV28	TRBJ1-1	TGTGCCAGCAGGGAGGGCATGGGGGGGACGATCACTGAAGCTTTCTTT	CASREGMGGTITEAFF
TRBD2	.	TRBV7-9	TRBJ2-1	TGTGCCAGCAGCCAGGCCGGACTAGACGGCTTCAATGAGCAGTTCTTC	CASSQAGLDGFNEQFF
.	few	TRBV5-1	TRBJ2-7	TGCGCCAGCAGCTTGGCCCCTAGGACAGCCTACGAGCAGTACTTC	CASSLAPRTAYEQYF
TRBD1	.	TRBV24-1	TRBJ1-2	TGTGCCACCAGTGACCAGCGGACAGGCCACTATGGCTACACCTTC	CATSDQRTGHYGYTF
.	.	TRBV10-3	TRBJ1-2	TGTGCCATCAGTGTGGAGGGGAAGGGCTACACCTTC	CAISVEGKGYTF
TRBD2	.	TRBV7-9	TRBJ2-1	TGTGCCAGCAGCTTACCCACCGGGACTAGCGGACAGAATGAGCAGTTCTTC	CASSLPTGTSGQNEQFF
TRBD2	.	TRBV18	TRBJ2-3	TGTGCCAGCTCACCAGCGGGGGTGAGTACGCAGTATTTT	CASSPAGVSTQYF
.	few	TRBV6-1	TRBJ2-7	TGTGCCAGCAGTGAAGCTTCGGGCAGGGTGAACGAGCAGTACTTC	CASSEASGRVNEQYF
TRBD2	.	TRBV11-1	TRBJ2-1	TGTGCCAGCAGCTTAGGCCTAGCGGGGCGTGAGCATGAGCAGTTCTTC	CASSLGLAGREHEQFF
.	.	TRBV29-1	TRBJ2-3	TGCAGCGTTGAAGGGGGGGAGTTCACAGATACGCAGTATTTT	CSVEGGEFTDTQYF
.	.	TRBV6-5	TRBJ1-1	TGTGCCAGCAGGGCGGGACCGCGGGGGACTGAAGCTTTCTTT	CASRAGPRGTEAFF
.	.	TRBV28	TRBJ2-2	TGTGCCAGCAGCCGGAGGGGGGAGCTGTTTTTT	CASSRRGELFF
TRBD1	once	TRBV5-5	TRBJ2-2	TGTGCCAGCACCTTCCAGGACAGGGGGAACACCGGGGAGCTGTTTTTT	CASTFQDRGNTGELFF
.	once	TRBV19	TRBJ1-1	TGTGCCAGTAGAACTTATACCGCGGTGTACACTGAAGCTTTCTTT	CASRTYTAVYTEAFF
.	.	TRBV6-5	TRBJ1-5	TGTGCCAGCAGTTACTCTTTGGCATCGGGGCAGCCCCAGCATTTT	CASSYSLASGQPQHF
TRBD2	.	TRBV9	TRBJ2-3	TGTGCCAGCAGCGTACGACTAGCTTACACAGATACGCAGTATTTT	CASSVRLAYTDTQYF
.	.	TRBV29-1	TRBJ2-1	TGCAGCGTCCCCTGGGGGCGCAATGAGCAGTTCTTC	CSVPWGRNEQFF
.	.	TRBV7-6	TRBJ2-2	TGTGCCAGCAGCCCTATTATCGGGAACACCGGGGAGCTGTTTTTT	CASSPIIGNTGELFF